This T cell receptor beta chain stems from a study of graft-versus-host responses after intestinal transplantation. Study-wide context: Following induction with anti-thymocyte globulin, all recipients were given tacrolimus and steroids for roughly three years.

With regard to this clone: Its specificity is not known.

The CDR3 covers 13 residues. Germline V gives CDR1 LNHNV, CDR2 YYDKDF (reference sequence). V was trimmed by 0 bases and J by 7 bases, leaving 6 bases between them. Study-wide findings and caveats: Association was observed between peak circulating GvH clone levels and early post-transplant HvG declines. Recipient bone marrow held GvH clones, some seen earlier in ileum or blood.

Only in-frame clones appear in the TCRdb table, and some are missing; sequencing was by immunoSEQ multiplex PCR. The top ten clones hold 17% of a sample with tens of thousands of clones, roughly 87% of them seen once. The chain couples TRBV15 to TRBJ2-2; the D is unclear. The source material was unstimulated CD8+ T cells sorted from spleen or lymph node cells, sampled before intestinal transplant. The receptor was isolated from a human donor who received an intestinal transplant. CDR3 in amino acids: CATSREVGGELFF. For the CDR3, the DNA is TGTGCCACCAGCAGAGAAGTCGGCGGGGAGCTGTTTTTT. Full variable domain (rest looked up from reference TRBV15 and TRBJ2-2): DAMVIQNPRYQVTQFGKPVTLSCSQTLNHNVMYWYQQKSSQAPKLLFHYYDKDFNNEADTPDNFQSRRPNTSFCFLDIRSPGLGDTAMYLCATSREVGGELFFGEGSRLTVL.